This T cell receptor beta chain was identified during a study of T-cell reconstitution after alpha-beta-depleted transplantation in children. Study-level points and caveats: It was reported that alpha-beta T cells came from several hundred expanded graft clones (about two months after transplant). It was surviving recipient T cells and thymic progenitors that gave some patients high TCRbeta diversity at day 60.

Construction of the TCRbeta library involved unique molecular identifiers. TCRdb re-derived calls from the PCR reads in MiXCR, one entry per CDR3 protein. The data hold about 200,000 distinct CDR3 sequences, with 5.5% to 7% observed a single time. This clonotype came up a few times. The antigen is undetermined. This receptor was obtained from a boy between 2 and 10 years old with acute lymphoblastic leukemia, due to receive a stem cell transplant. The sequencing used PBMCs, collected before TCRalphabeta/CD19-depleted stem cell transplant.

DNA of the CDR3: TGCGCCAGCAGCACGAGACAGGGAGCCACTGAAGCTTTCTTT. Its protein is CASSTRQGATEAFF. This rearrangement joins TRBV5-1 to TRBJ1-1; 7 bases are a match to TRBD1. Per the germline V gene, CDR1 is SGHRS and CDR2 is YFSETQ. The CDR3 loop spans 14 amino acids. Losses at the gene ends were 4 bases for V and 4 bases for J; bases not matched to a gene: 7.